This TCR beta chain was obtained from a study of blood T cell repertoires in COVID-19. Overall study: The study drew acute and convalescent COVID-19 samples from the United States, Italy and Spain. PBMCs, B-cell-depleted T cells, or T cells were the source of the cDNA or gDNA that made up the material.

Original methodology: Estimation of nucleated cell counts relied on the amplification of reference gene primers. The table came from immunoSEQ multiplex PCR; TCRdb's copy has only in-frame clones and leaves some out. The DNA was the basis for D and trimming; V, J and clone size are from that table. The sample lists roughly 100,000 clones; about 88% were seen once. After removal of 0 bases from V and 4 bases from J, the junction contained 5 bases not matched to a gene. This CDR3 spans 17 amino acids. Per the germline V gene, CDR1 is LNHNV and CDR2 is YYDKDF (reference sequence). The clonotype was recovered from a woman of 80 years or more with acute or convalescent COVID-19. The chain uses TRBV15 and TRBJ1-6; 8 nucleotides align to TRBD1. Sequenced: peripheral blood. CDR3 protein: CATSRDLTGEYNSPLHF. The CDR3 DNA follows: TGTGCCACCAGCAGAGATTTGACAGGGGAATATAATTCACCCCTCCACTTT.